This T cell receptor (beta chain) was recovered during a study of siplizumab effects on memory and regulatory T cells. Study findings and constraints: Siplizumab significantly lowered the alloreactive sequences that could be traced to unstimulated CD4+ memory cells. Memory cells seemed less diverse than naive T cells, which seemed major alloresponse contributors.

Sequencing was performed with immunoSEQ multiplex PCR; in TCRdb, only in-frame clones are kept and a portion is missing. The data contain some 64,000 clones, 70% to 80% of them singletons. A word on this clone: The antigen remains unidentified.

V lost 6 bases to trimming and J lost 3 bases; unmatched junction nucleotides: 5. Per germline, CDR1 MNHNY and CDR2 SVGAGI (reference sequence). The CDR3 is 13 residues long. This TCR was recovered from a human donor in good health. The specimen sequenced was memory CD4+ T cells sorted from blood. The V gene is TRBV6-6, the J gene TRBJ2-7, with 7 bases that match TRBD1. CDR3 DNA sequence: TGTGCCAGCAGCCGGGGACAGATCTACGAGCAGTACTTC. Amino acid sequence: CASSRGQIYEQYF.